The 18 T cell receptor beta chains given below trace back to one sample, sequenced in a study of blood T cells in healthy people across ages. For the second PCR, which ran for about 7 to 12 cycles, a sample-barcoded 5' primer and a J-beta primer mix were used. TCRdb ran MiXCR on the 5' RACE reads and lists one entry per CDR3 protein. The sample gives over 1,500,000 distinct CDR3 sequences, about two fifths of which show up once; around 23% is in the top ten. Sequenced sample: blood. The receptors were gathered from a human donor in good health.

The table lists this clonotype with a few counts. The rearrangement uses TRBV20-1 and TRBJ1-2; the D is unclear. V lost 4 bases and J lost 1, with 7 bases in between. The V gene's germline CDR1 is DFQATT and CDR2 SNEGSKA (reference sequence). CDR3 length: 12 residues. CDR3 sequence (DNA): TGCAGTGCTAAAAGGGATAACTATGGCTACACCTTC. It yields the protein CSAKRDNYGYTF.

A few counts support this clonotype. The chain carries TRBV13 and TRBJ2-3; 11 bases map to TRBD1. Per germline, CDR1 PRHDT and CDR2 FYEKMQ (reference sequence). Losses at the gene ends were 5 bases for V and 4 bases for J; bases not matched to a gene: 11. The length of the CDR3 is 17 residues. For the CDR3, the DNA is TGTGCCAGCAGCGCTAATCCGGGACAGGGGGTTTCAGATACGCAGTATTTT. It yields the protein CASSANPGQGVSDTQYF.

The rearrangement links TRBV11-3 to TRBJ2-1, with D maybe TRBD1 (7 bases). The CDR3 is made up of 15 amino acids. CDR1 is SGHNT and CDR2 is YENEEA in the germline V gene. Trimming took 5 bases from V and 3 from J, leaving 14 bases between them. CDR3 nucleotide sequence: TGTGCCAGCAGCCATGGAGGGACAGACTACAATGAGCAGTTCTTC. Its translation: CASSHGGTDYNEQFF.

V is TRBV21-1 and J is TRBJ1-4; TRBD1 is taken as the D call from the table, unchecked against the DNA. TRBV21-1 has pseudogene status. CDR3 length: 18 amino acids. CDR3 nucleotide sequence: TGTGCCAGCAGCCACCTTCTGACAGGGCTTTCAACTAATGAAAAACTGTTTTTT. This gives the protein CASSHLLTGLSTNEKLFF.

CDR3 nucleotides: TGTGCCAGCAGCCCTAGAACGGGGGTGTACCAAGAGACCCAGTACTTC. Translation: CASSPRTGVYQETQYF. The genes are TRBV11-3 and TRBJ2-5; D perhaps matches TRBD2 (6 bases). The V end was cut by 5 bases, the J end by 0 bases, with 16 bases between. The CDR3 spans 16 residues. Germline CDR1 reads SGHNT; CDR2 reads YENEEA.

This clonotype was observed at least ten times. CDR3 in amino acids: CASSSGQSTDTQYF. The CDR3 nucleotides read TGCGCCAGCAGCTCCGGACAGAGCACAGATACGCAGTATTTT. V and J are TRBV5-1 and TRBJ2-3, with a tentative D call TRBD1 (6 bases). Germline CDR1 reads SGHRS; CDR2 reads YFSETQ. The V and J ends lost 3 bases and 0 bases respectively, with 8 bases between them. The CDR3 contains 14 residues.

The rearrangement joins TRBV6-2 or TRBV6-3 to TRBJ2-1, with D uncertain. TRBJ2-7 explains the end of the DNA better; the J call may be wrong. The CDR3 loop spans 13 amino acids. Per germline, CDR1 MNHEY and CDR2 SVGEGT. The CDR3 protein is CASSYSSTNEQYF. The DNA for the CDR3 is TGTGCCAGCAGTTACTCGAGCACCAATGAGCAGTACTTC.

The chain links TRBV5-1 to TRBJ2-5, with 7 bases that match TRBD1. This CDR3 contains 17 residues. Germline assignment: CDR1 SGHRS and CDR2 YFSETQ. V shed 0 bases and J 2 bases; nucleotides not matched to a gene: 10. The CDR3 sequence is CASSLALGGRRQETQYF. The CDR3 region has the DNA TGCGCCAGCAGCTTGGCCTTAGGGGGCCGTAGACAAGAGACCCAGTACTTC.

The chain uses TRBV20-1 and TRBJ2-1; TRBD2 agrees at 7 bases. Looked up from germline, CDR1 is DFQATT and CDR2 is SNEGSKA (reference sequence). The CDR3 is made up of 14 amino acids. With 2 bases clipped from V and 4 bases from J, the junction kept 5 bases outside the gene matches. The CDR3 DNA sequence: TGCAGTGCTAGAATGGTAGCGGGTTACAATGAGCAGTTCTTC. Translation: CSARMVAGYNEQFF.

V and J are TRBV10-2 and TRBJ2-2; 7 bases map to TRBD1. Germline assignment: CDR1 WSHSY and CDR2 SAAADI. The CDR3 runs to 16 residues. Trimming cost V 8 bases and J 2 bases; bases outside gene matches: 11. CDR3 sequence reads: CASSDPGQVNTGELFF. CDR3 nucleotide sequence: TGCGCCAGCTCTGACCCCGGACAGGTTAACACCGGGGAGCTGTTTTTT.

This clonotype was found a few times. The chain recombines TRBV4-2 with TRBJ2-1; 8 nucleotides line up with TRBD1. V dropped 2 bases and J dropped 5; count of bases not matched to a gene: 14. The V gene's germline CDR1 is LGHNA and CDR2 YNFKEQ. CDR3 length equals 18 residues. CDR3 sequence: CASSQPGTGLGLNNEQFF. The CDR3 bases are TGTGCCAGCAGCCAACCCGGGACAGGTCTAGGGTTAAACAATGAGCAGTTCTTC.

This clonotype was counted only a few times. V gene TRBV7-9 combines with J gene TRBJ1-2, with D possibly TRBD1 on 5 matching bases. Trimming removed 8 bases from V and 2 bases from J, with 18 bases in between. CDR3 size: 15 residues. Germline CDR1 SEHNR, CDR2 FQNEAQ (reference sequence). The CDR3 coding sequence is TGTGCCAGCGTAGGGTGGGACGTCGAAAACTATGGCTACACCTTC. Translation gives CASVGWDVENYGYTF.

J is TRBJ1-2 and V is TRBV13, with 7 bases fitting TRBD1. The CDR3 runs 14 residues. Per germline, CDR1 PRHDT and CDR2 FYEKMQ (reference sequence). V lost 5 bases, J lost 8 bases, and 11 bases stayed unmatched. The CDR3 is CASSHAGQIAGYTF. CDR3 nucleotide sequence: TGTGCCAGCAGCCATGCGGGACAGATAGCCGGCTACACCTTC.

The CDR3 loop reads CASSQGGLAGGYNEQFF. The CDR3 DNA reads as TGTGCCAGCAGTCAGGGGGGACTAGCGGGGGGCTACAATGAGCAGTTCTTC. The J gene is TRBJ2-1, the V gene TRBV6-6, with 15 positions matching TRBD2. The CDR3 is made up of 17 amino acids. In germline, CDR1 is MNHNY, CDR2 SVGAGI (reference sequence). The junction had 5 bases not matched to a gene; V was cut back by 5 bases and J by 3 bases.

This clonotype came up a few times. This chain uses TRBV7-9 with TRBJ1-5, with TRBD1 matching 11 bases. CDR3 length equals 15 residues. Germline values: CDR1 SEHNR, CDR2 FQNEAQ (reference sequence). V was pared by 0 bases and J by 6 bases, with 1 base of the junction left unmatched. In DNA form, the CDR3 reads TGTGCCAGCAGCTTAGCGGGGACAGGGGGTCAGCCCCAGCATTTT. It codes for CASSLAGTGGQPQHF.

With respect to this clonotype: One end of the junction is discordant with germline, which a read error may explain. The gene calls are TRBV7-7 and TRBJ2-2; possible D gene TRBD1, 5 bases. The CDR3 covers 17 residues. From germline, CDR1 is SSHAT and CDR2 FNYEAQ (reference sequence). This CDR3 is CASSLGQRDTNTGELFF. CDR3 sequence (DNA): TGTGCTAGCAGCCTAGGACAACGAGACACGAACACCGGGGAGCTGTTTTTT.

This clonotype showed up just once. Only one base separates this from a far larger clonotype, so it likely reflects a read error. The V call is TRBV10-3, the J call TRBJ2-7; D is unclear. Germline-derived CDR1 and CDR2 are ENHRY and SYGVKD. The CDR3 runs to 11 residues. The CDR3 DNA sequence: TGTGCCATCAGTGAGTCCTCCGAGCAGTACTTC. Amino acids: CAISESSEQYF.

This clonotype was counted only a few times. The chain has TRBV9 and TRBJ1-2; possibly TRBD1 for D (5 bases). Trimming removed 1 base from V and 6 bases from J, with 25 bases in between. Germline CDR1 SGDLS, CDR2 YYNGEE. The CDR3 has 18 amino acids. CDR3 DNA: TGTGCCAGCAGCGTAAGCCTTGGGGGTCAGTGGGCTCCACATGGCTACACCTTC. This translates into CASSVSLGGQWAPHGYTF.